This section outlines one T cell receptor (beta chain) sequence together with its context. Other DNA sequences of this sample code for an identical CDR3. The record originates from a study of blood T cell repertoires in COVID-19. Study summary: Whether acute or convalescent, the COVID-19 samples came from the United States, Italy and Spain. PBMCs, B-cell-depleted T cells, or T cells were the source of the cDNA or gDNA that made up the material.

Participants reported their clinical history, and cohort assignment relied on those reports. In the authors' workflow: By means of reference gene primer amplification, nucleated cell counts were estimated. TCRdb's copy holds only in-frame clones and misses some; the assay was immunoSEQ multiplex PCR. V and J calls and clone size follow that table, whereas D and trimming were derived from the DNA. The table shows 300,000 or so clones, with around 90% occurring only once. This clonotype was obtained from a woman in her 30s who had recovered from COVID-19. Specimen: PBMCs or T cells enriched from blood (not recorded which).

The CDR3 spells CSVGQGNTEAFF. The CDR3 DNA sequence: TGCAGCGTTGGGCAGGGGAACACTGAAGCTTTCTTT. The J gene is TRBJ1-1, the V gene TRBV29-1; perhaps TRBD1 as D (5 bases). The germline gives CDR1 SQVTM, CDR2 ANQGSEA. The CDR3 totals 12 residues. V was trimmed by 4 bases and J by 1 base, leaving 7 bases between them.